This T cell receptor (beta chain) stems from a study of CD8 T cells in ankylosing spondylitis. CDR1 and CDR2 from the germline V gene are DFQATT and SNEGSKA (reference sequence). The CDR3 loop spans 15 amino acids. V shed 0 bases and J shed 0 bases, with 11 bases lying between them. Quantitative 5'-RACE was performed with molecular barcodes, and it yielded the TCR beta libraries. In TCRdb, the 5' RACE reads were re-called with MiXCR into one record per CDR3 protein. The top ten clones hold 7.5% to 9.5% of a sample with about 260,000 distinct CDR3 sequences, about 19% of them seen once. The receptor's source is a male donor with ankylosing spondylitis or in good health (not recorded which). The V call is TRBV20-1, the J call TRBJ1-1; D not resolved. The source material was blood, either unsorted or a sorted T cell fraction (not recorded which). CDR3 bases: TGCAGTGCTAGAGATTCGGGTAAGATGAACACTGAAGCTTTCTTT. Translated: CSARDSGKMNTEAFF.